These 26 T cell receptor beta chains were all obtained from the same sample, sequenced in a study of molecular identifiers for immune sequencing clone quantification. TCRdb reprocessed the PCR reads via MiXCR and lists one record per CDR3 protein. The repertoire has 400,000 to 600,000 distinct CDR3 sequences, about 21% of them found once; the top ten carry around 0.86%. Specimen: naive CD8+ T cells from blood, with Jurkat cell RNA spiked in. The subset was: FACS-sorted CD8+CD4-CCR7+CD45RA+ naive T cells. These receptor sequences come from a human donor in good health. Some libraries in this study had Jurkat cell RNA spiked in.

This clonotype has only a few counts. V is TRBV4-1 and J is TRBJ1-1, with D perhaps TRBD1 (6 bases). The V and J ends lost 0 bases and 4 bases respectively, with 15 bases between them. CDR1 is MGHRA, CDR2 YSYEKL, per germline. The CDR3 has 16 residues. Here the CDR3 reads CASSQDGGSTFTEAFF. The CDR3 region has the DNA TGCGCCAGCAGCCAAGATGGGGGCAGCACCTTCACTGAAGCTTTCTTT.

The chain combines TRBV25-1 with TRBJ1-3; 9 nucleotides line up with TRBD1. The length of the CDR3 is 17 residues. The V and J ends lost 0 bases and 7 bases, in that order; junction bases with no gene match: 10. Germline values: CDR1 MGHDK, CDR2 SYGVNS. The CDR3 region is CASSEYRTGETENTIYF. CDR3 bases: TGTGCCAGCAGTGAATATAGGACAGGGGAAACCGAGAACACCATATATTTT.

A remark on this clonotype: The junction departs from the called germline gene at one end, perhaps through a read error. This chain joins TRBV24-1 and TRBJ2-1; the D gene could be TRBD1 or TRBD2 (6 bases each). This CDR3 is built from 15 residues. The germline gives CDR1 KGHDR, CDR2 SFDVKD. CDR3 in DNA: TGTGCCACCATGGGGGGCAAGGAGGTAGTCGATGAGCAGTTCTTT. Its translation: CATMGGKEVVDEQFF.

In this sample, this clonotype turned up a few times. The CDR3 sequence is CASRHGRSNYGYTF. The CDR3 DNA reads TGTGCCAGTCGGCACGGCAGATCTAACTATGGCTACACCTTC. The chain couples TRBV19 to TRBJ1-2; no clear D gene. The CDR3 runs to 14 residues. The V gene lost 8 bases and the J gene lost 0 bases, with 13 bases spanning the gap. Per the germline V gene, CDR1 is LNHDA and CDR2 is SQIVND (reference sequence).

A few counts support this clonotype. This chain uses TRBV14 with TRBJ1-6; D call uncertain. This CDR3 region has 17 residues. V was pared by 4 bases and J by 0 bases, with 13 bases between. Germline V CDR1 and CDR2: SGHDN, FVKESK. This CDR3 reads CASSRRRGSSYNSPLHF. The CDR3 DNA reads as TGTGCCAGCAGCCGCAGGCGGGGAAGCTCCTATAATTCACCCCTCCACTTT.

Comment on this clonotype: The conserved phenylalanine or tryptophan is not found at the CDR3 terminus, so this likely reflects a read error. The J gene is TRBJ2-3, the V gene TRBV7-9; D remains unclear. The CDR3 is 12 amino acids. Germline CDR1 and CDR2: SEHNR and FQNEAQ (reference sequence). Deletions cut 5 bases from V and 2 bases from J, with 5 bases between. The CDR3 sequence: CASSSYTDTQYL. The CDR3 nucleotides read TGTGCCAGCAGCAGTTACACAGATACGCAGTATCTT.

This chain joins TRBV5-6 and TRBJ2-4, with D maybe TRBD1 (6 bases). V lost 0 bases, J lost 3 bases, and 7 bases lay in between. Per the germline V gene, CDR1 is SGHDT and CDR2 is YYEEEE. CDR3 length: 14 amino acids. Written as DNA, the CDR3 is TGTGCCAGCAGCTTGGCAGGGGTCAAAAACATTCAGTACTTC. This encodes CASSLAGVKNIQYF.

This clonotype was picked up a small number of times. This chain joins TRBV20-1 and TRBJ1-6; possible D gene TRBD1, 6 bases. Trimming cost V 5 bases and J 0 bases, with 17 bases left between them. The CDR3 loop spans 17 amino acids. Per germline, CDR1 DFQATT and CDR2 SNEGSKA (reference sequence). In DNA, the CDR3 is TGCAGTGCTTTACAGGGAGGCCTCAGCTCCTATAATTCACCCCTCCACTTT. Translation gives CSALQGGLSSYNSPLHF.

This clonotype was counted many times. This rearrangement joins TRBV7-2 to TRBJ2-1; no clear D. Looked up from germline, CDR1 is SGHTA and CDR2 is FQGNSA. The ends were cut back, 1 base at V and 5 bases at J, with 9 bases in the middle. There are 14 residues in the CDR3. CDR3 sequence (DNA): TGTGCCAGCAGCTTAGTAGAAAGAGACAATGAGCAGTTCTTC. Encoded protein: CASSLVERDNEQFF.

This clonotype was seen ten or more times. This rearrangement joins TRBV13 to TRBJ2-5, with D uncertain. The germline CDR1 and CDR2 sequences are PRHDT and FYEKMQ (reference sequence). The CDR3 is made up of 14 amino acids. The V end was cut by 5 bases, the J end by 0 bases, with 10 bases between. The CDR3 is CASSVLGYQETQYF. The CDR3 DNA reads TGTGCCAGCAGCGTCTTGGGGTACCAAGAGACCCAGTACTTC.

This clonotype was seen a handful of times. A junction boundary mismatches the germline segment, possibly from a read error. This chain joins TRBV9 and TRBJ2-6, with D hard to call. Germline lookup yields CDR1 SGDLS and CDR2 YYNGEE. The CDR3 is 12 amino acids. The CDR3 region has the DNA TGTGCCAGCAGCGTTGGGACCAACGTCCTGACTTTC. It translates to CASSVGTNVLTF.

The V gene is TRBV19, the J gene TRBJ2-7; D gene ambiguous. Trimming shortened V by 6 bases and J by 0 bases, and 15 bases separated the two germline ends. This CDR3 has 15 amino acids. Germline V gene data show CDR1 as LNHDA and CDR2 as SQIVND (reference sequence). CDR3: CASSPHGGYSYEQYF. The CDR3 bases are TGTGCCAGTAGCCCCCACGGCGGCTACTCCTACGAGCAGTACTTC.

The rearrangement uses TRBV5-5 and TRBJ2-1, with D perhaps TRBD1 or TRBD2 (5 bases each). The germline V and J ends were trimmed by 4 bases and 2 bases, with 19 bases remaining between them. Germline values: CDR1 SGHKS, CDR2 YYEKEE (reference sequence). There are 17 residues in the CDR3. CDR3 sequence reads: CASSRGSVRSTYNEQFF. CDR3 bases: TGTGCCAGCAGCCGGGGCAGCGTACGCTCTACCTACAATGAGCAGTTCTTC.

This clonotype has a count of ten or more. The genes are TRBV5-6 and TRBJ2-5; D not resolved. The CDR3 contains 14 residues. The V end was cut by 0 bases, the J end by 2 bases, with 8 bases between. Germline V lookup: CDR1 SGHDT, CDR2 YYEEEE. CDR3 region: CASSLADGQETQYF. In nucleotides, the CDR3 is TGTGCCAGCAGCTTGGCTGACGGACAAGAGACCCAGTACTTC.

Concerning this clonotype: This sequence may be a read error, since a much larger clone differs from it by one base. The rearrangement links TRBV6-5 to TRBJ2-7; TRBD2 matches at 12 bases. Looked up from germline, CDR1 is MNHEY and CDR2 is SVGAGI. There are 13 residues in the CDR3. The CDR3 nucleotides read TGTGCCGGCAGTGGGACTAGCGGGTACGAGCAGTACTTC. Its protein product is CAGSGTSGYEQYF.

This clonotype showed up just a few times. The chain links TRBV9 to TRBJ1-3; D remains unclear. Germline V gene sequence: CDR1 SGDLS, CDR2 YYNGEE. The V gene lost 0 bases and the J gene lost 2 bases, with 9 bases spanning the gap. This CDR3 spans 15 amino acids. The CDR3 nucleotides are TGTGCCAGCAGCGTAGGGTCAGCTGCTGGAAACACCATATATTTT. As protein: CASSVGSAAGNTIYF.

The chain recombines TRBV4-1 with TRBJ1-2; D is undetermined. In germline, CDR1 is MGHRA, CDR2 YSYEKL. CDR3 length equals 15 residues. V was pared by 4 bases and J by 0 bases, with 12 bases between. CDR3 nucleotide sequence: TGCGCCAGCAGCCTTGCGCCACAAGCTAACTATGGCTACACCTTC. As protein: CASSLAPQANYGYTF.

With respect to this clonotype: A read error is possible here, since a much larger clone lies one base away. The chain is built from TRBV21-1 and TRBJ2-3; the table's D call, TRBD2, has no DNA check behind it. TRBV21-1 is flagged as a pseudogene. The CDR3 is made up of 17 amino acids. The CDR3 is CASSRTSGGPDTDTRYF. For the CDR3, the DNA is TGTGCCAGCAGCAGGACTAGCGGGGGGCCTGACACAGATACGCGGTATTTT.

This clonotype was seen many times. J is TRBJ2-2 and V is TRBV7-2, with D perhaps TRBD2 (6 bases). Trimming left V 5 bases short and J 6 bases short, with 13 bases between. CDR3 length: 14 amino acids. CDR1 SGHTA and CDR2 FQGNSA come from the germline V gene. The CDR3 DNA follows: TGTGCCAGCAGCCTGGGGACTCCAGCCGGGGAGCTGTTTTTT. Protein product: CASSLGTPAGELFF.

Comment on this clonotype: Since a much larger clone is just one base distant, this may be a read error. The chain is built from TRBV2 and TRBJ1-1; the D gene is possibly TRBD1 (6 bases). Germline lookup yields CDR1 SNHLY and CDR2 FYNNEI. The CDR3 loop spans 15 amino acids. The CDR3 DNA reads TGTGCCAGCAGGCTGACGGGACATCTGAACACTGGAGCTTTCTTT. Translating gives CASRLTGHLNTGAFF.

This clonotype was detected many times. The rearrangement joins TRBV20-1 to TRBJ1-2, with 7 positions matching TRBD1. With 2 bases clipped from V and 1 base from J, the junction kept 19 bases outside the gene matches. The CDR3 sequence is 19 residues long. Germline CDR1 reads DFQATT; CDR2 reads SNEGSKA (reference sequence). The CDR3 protein is CSARNLSWGTGALNYGYTF. The CDR3 DNA sequence: TGCAGTGCTAGAAATCTATCGTGGGGAACAGGGGCCCTTAACTATGGCTACACCTTC.

This clonotype was counted ten times or more. This chain uses TRBV20-1 with TRBJ1-1; 7 bases map to TRBD1. CDR1 and CDR2 from the germline V gene are DFQATT and SNEGSKA (reference sequence). The CDR3 is 15 residues long. J lost 5 bases, V lost 0 bases, and 9 bases had no gene match. CDR3 residues: CSARDKIAGGTEAFF. The CDR3 DNA reads as TGCAGTGCTAGAGATAAGATAGCAGGGGGGACTGAAGCTTTCTTT.

This clonotype occurred many times. The rearrangement joins TRBV20-1 to TRBJ2-2, with D possibly matching TRBD1 (6 bases). CDR3 length: 14 residues. Germline V gives CDR1 DFQATT, CDR2 SNEGSKA (reference sequence). V was pared by 6 bases and J by 0 bases, with 11 bases between. The CDR3 region is CSAWDNANTGELFF. Here the CDR3 DNA reads TGCAGTGCCTGGGACAACGCGAACACCGGGGAGCTGTTTTTT.

This chain uses TRBV21-1 with TRBJ2-3; the listed D gene, TRBD1, was not tested against the DNA. TRBV21-1 is marked as a pseudogene. This CDR3 has 15 residues. Here the CDR3 DNA reads TGTGCCATCTCCTCTCCGGGACAGGGCGCAGATACGCAGTATTTT. Amino acid sequence: CAISSPGQGADTQYF.

Points on this clonotype: One end of the junction varies from germline; a read error may be responsible. The V gene is TRBV6-5, the J gene TRBJ1-1; D not resolved. The germline V gene encodes CDR1 MNHEY and CDR2 SVGAGI. The CDR3 is 12 amino acids. Here the CDR3 reads CAGRMGNTEAFF. CDR3 bases: TGTGCCGGCAGGATGGGGAACACTGAAGCTTTCTTT.

The sample holds one count of this clonotype. J is TRBJ1-1 and V is TRBV6-6; D gene ambiguous. The length of the CDR3 is 12 residues. V lost 10 bases to trimming and J lost 1 base, with 10 bases between them. The germline V gene encodes CDR1 MNHNY and CDR2 SVGAGI (reference sequence). CDR3 sequence reads: CATSIGNTEAFF. In DNA form, the CDR3 reads TGTGCCACCTCCATAGGGAACACTGAAGCTTTCTTT.